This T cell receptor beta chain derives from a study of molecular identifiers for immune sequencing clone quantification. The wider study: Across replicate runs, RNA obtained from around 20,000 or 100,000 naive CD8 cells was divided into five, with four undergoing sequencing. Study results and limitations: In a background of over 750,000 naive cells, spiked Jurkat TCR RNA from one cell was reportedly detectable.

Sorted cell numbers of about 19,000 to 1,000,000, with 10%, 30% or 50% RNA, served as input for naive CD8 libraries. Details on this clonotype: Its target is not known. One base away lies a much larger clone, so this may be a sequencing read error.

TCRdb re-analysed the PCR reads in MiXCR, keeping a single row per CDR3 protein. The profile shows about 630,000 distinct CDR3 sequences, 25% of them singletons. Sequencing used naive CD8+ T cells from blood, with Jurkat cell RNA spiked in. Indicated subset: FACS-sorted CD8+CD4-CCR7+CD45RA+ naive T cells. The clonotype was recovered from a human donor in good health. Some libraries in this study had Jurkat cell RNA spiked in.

The CDR3 loop reads CASSLEARVAQAFF. The CDR3 nucleotides read TGTGCCAGCAGTTTAGAGGCGAGAGTCGCTCAAGCTTTCTTT. This chain uses TRBV12-3 or TRBV12-4 with TRBJ1-1; D not certain. The CDR3 is 14 residues long. The V gene lost 1 base and the J gene lost 9 bases, with 15 bases spanning the gap.